Each of the 21 T cell receptor beta chains below was sequenced from the same sample in a study of control samples from healthy donors and cancer patients. Sequenced by immunoSEQ multiplex PCR; TCRdb stores in-frame clones only, minus some. This table has 110,000 or so clones, roughly four fifths appearing once. Material: blood. The receptors originated from a woman between 45 and 60 years old in good health.

The rearrangement links TRBV5-1 to TRBJ2-3; D possibly corresponds to TRBD2 (5 bases). Germline CDR1 SGHRS, CDR2 YFSETQ. V lost 6 bases, J lost 1 base, and 15 bases lay in between. The CDR3 sequence is 15 residues long. The CDR3 loop is CASTSTGDRTDTQYF. The CDR3 DNA reads TGCGCCAGCACCTCCACCGGGGATCGCACAGATACGCAGTATTTT.

This chain connects TRBV18 to TRBJ1-2, with TRBD1 matching 7 bases. Per germline, CDR1 KGHSH and CDR2 LQKENI. V lost 3 bases, J lost 3 bases, and 4 bases stayed unmatched. This CDR3 contains 14 residues. The CDR3 is CASSPDRDYYGYTF. CDR3 nucleotide sequence: TGTGCCAGCTCACCTGACAGGGATTACTATGGCTACACCTTC.

The chain joins TRBV9 to TRBJ2-1, with 7 bases identical to TRBD2. The J segment lost 4 bases and the V segment lost 1 base, leaving 5 bases of the junction unmatched. The V gene's germline CDR1 is SGDLS and CDR2 YYNGEE. CDR3 length: 15 amino acids. The CDR3 loop is CASSVLAVEYNEQFF. The CDR3 nucleotides are TGTGCCAGCAGCGTACTAGCGGTAGAATACAATGAGCAGTTCTTC.

CDR3 sequence (DNA): TGTGCCAGCAGCTACCCGACTAGCGGGGGCACAGATACGCAGTATTTT. Amino acid sequence: CASSYPTSGGTDTQYF. The V call is TRBV7-9, the J call TRBJ2-3, with TRBD2 matching over 11 bases. The J segment lost 1 base and the V segment lost 4 bases, leaving 4 bases of the junction unmatched. The CDR3 loop spans 16 amino acids. Germline lookup yields CDR1 SEHNR and CDR2 FQNEAQ (reference sequence).

This chain uses TRBV7-8 with TRBJ2-5, with D maybe TRBD1 (6 bases). Per the germline V gene, CDR1 is SGHVS and CDR2 is FQNEAQ. CDR3 size: 15 residues. Trimming cost V 1 base and J 2 bases, with 11 bases left between them. The CDR3 DNA is TGTGCCAGCAGCTTAGTGGGGGCAGAACAAGAGACCCAGTACTTC. It specifies CASSLVGAEQETQYF.

This rearrangement joins TRBV19 to TRBJ1-1; D is unclear. The CDR3 runs to 13 residues. Germline-derived CDR1 and CDR2 are LNHDA and SQIVND (reference sequence). With 5 bases removed from V and 3 bases from J, the gap between germline ends came to 10 bases. In nucleotides, the CDR3 is TGTGCCAGTAGTGCTACAAGGGACACTGAAGCTTTCTTT. Translated: CASSATRDTEAFF.

J is TRBJ2-7 and V is TRBV14; D is perhaps TRBD2 (6 bases). Trimming removed 4 bases at V and 3 bases at J, with 7 bases between. This CDR3 is built from 12 residues. CDR1 is SGHDN and CDR2 is FVKESK in the germline V gene. The CDR3: CASSPGLYEQYF. CDR3 nucleotide sequence: TGTGCCAGCAGCCCGGGACTCTACGAGCAGTACTTC.

This clone was picked up a small number of times. The gene calls are TRBV5-4 and TRBJ2-2; unclear D gene. The germline gives CDR1 SGHNT, CDR2 YYREEE (reference sequence). This CDR3 contains 14 residues. Trimming took 4 bases from V and 6 from J, leaving 13 bases between them. The CDR3 reads CASSGISFPGELFF. CDR3 coding DNA: TGTGCCAGCAGCGGGATTAGTTTCCCCGGGGAGCTGTTTTTT.

CDR3 sequence: CASSQDRGAGWSGYTF. The DNA of the CDR3 is TGCGCCAGCAGCCAAGATAGGGGTGCCGGCTGGAGCGGCTACACCTTC. The V gene is TRBV4-3, the J gene TRBJ1-2; D is perhaps TRBD1 (5 bases). The germline V and J ends were trimmed by 0 bases and 8 bases, with 19 bases remaining between them. This CDR3 has 16 amino acids. Germline CDR1 LGHNA, CDR2 YSLEER.

The genes are TRBV24-1 and TRBJ2-2, with 9 nucleotides matching TRBD1. The CDR3 sequence is 13 residues long. Germline assignment: CDR1 KGHDR and CDR2 SFDVKD. Trimming took 12 bases from V and 5 from J; bases not matched to a gene: 6. CDR3 coding DNA: TGTGCCGTCGGGACAGGGCGAACCGGGGAGCTGTTTTTT. Translated: CAVGTGRTGELFF.

This clone was detected only once. The V and J genes are TRBV27 and TRBJ1-1; D gene unclear. The CDR3 is made up of 12 amino acids. The V end lost 3 bases, the J end lost 1 base, and 3 bases lay between the germline ends. CDR1 is MNHEY, CDR2 SMNVEV, per germline (reference sequence). The CDR3 DNA follows: TGTGCCAGCAGTTTCGGGAACACTGAAGCTTTCTTT. Encoded protein: CASSFGNTEAFF.

The V gene is TRBV6-2 or TRBV6-3, the J gene TRBJ2-1; no firm D call. Germline V CDR1 and CDR2: MNHEY, SVGEGT. This CDR3 contains 15 residues. V dropped 3 bases and J dropped 8 bases, with 17 bases sitting between them. This chain's CDR3 is CASSYLQRFVDEQFF. For the CDR3, the DNA is TGTGCCAGCAGTTATTTGCAGCGTTTTGTGGATGAGCAGTTCTTC.

The chain employs TRBV5-6 and TRBJ1-6; 7 positions match TRBD1. V was clipped by 2 bases and J by 6 bases; unmatched bases: 5. The CDR3 covers 15 residues. Germline V gene data show CDR1 as SGHDT and CDR2 as YYEEEE. This CDR3 is CASSFSGTANSPLHF. As DNA, the CDR3 is TGTGCCAGCAGCTTTTCCGGGACAGCTAATTCACCCCTCCACTTT. Complete variable domain (other parts from reference TRBV5-6 and TRBJ1-6): DAGVTQSPTHLIKTRGQQVTLRCSPKSGHDTVSWYQQALGQGPQFIFQYYEEEERQRGNFPDRFSGHQFPNYSSELNVNALLLGDSALYLCASSFSGTANSPLHFGNGTRLTVT.

Ten or more counts support this clone. V is TRBV7-9 and J is TRBJ2-5; unclear D gene. Germline values: CDR1 SEHNR, CDR2 FQNEAQ (reference sequence). The CDR3 consists of 14 residues. Trimming shortened V by 5 bases and J by 0 bases, and 10 bases separated the two germline ends. CDR3 DNA sequence: TGTGCCAGCAGCCAAGCCCGGGACCAAGAGACCCAGTACTTC. Translation: CASSQARDQETQYF. The entire variable domain, with the rest obtained from reference TRBV7-9 and TRBJ2-5, is as follows: DTGVSQNPRHKITKRGQNVTFRCDPISEHNRLYWYRQTLGQGPEFLTYFQNEAQLEKSRLLSDRFSAERPKGSFSTLEIQRTEQGDSAMYLCASSQARDQETQYFGPGTRLLVL.

V usage is TRBV2 and J usage is TRBJ2-5; D unclear. CDR1 is SNHLY and CDR2 is FYNNEI in the germline V gene. The ends were cut back, 2 bases at V and 2 bases at J, with 6 bases in the middle. This CDR3 is 13 amino acids long. CDR3 residues: CASSEIRQETQYF. CDR3 sequence (DNA): TGTGCCAGCAGTGAAATCAGGCAAGAGACCCAGTACTTC.

The rearrangement uses TRBV27 and TRBJ1-2; weak D call: TRBD1 (5 bases). The ends were cut back, 2 bases at V and 10 bases at J, with 14 bases in the middle. This CDR3 contains 13 residues. The V gene's germline CDR1 is MNHEY and CDR2 SMNVEV (reference sequence). CDR3 in amino acids: CASSLVGGADYTF. The CDR3 nucleotides are TGTGCCAGCAGTTTAGTGGGTGGGGCCGACTACACCTTC.

The chain employs TRBV25-1 and TRBJ2-1; 11 bases line up with TRBD2. This CDR3 region has 16 residues. CDR1 MGHDK and CDR2 SYGVNS come from the germline V gene. With 3 bases clipped from V and 2 bases from J, the junction kept 3 bases outside the gene matches. CDR3 sequence (DNA): TGTGCCAGCAGTGACCTGACTAGCGGGACCTACAATGAGCAGTTCTTC. Translation gives CASSDLTSGTYNEQFF.

The J gene is TRBJ1-1, the V gene TRBV9; D may be TRBD1 (6 bases). The CDR3 runs 15 residues. The germline V gene has CDR1 SGDLS and CDR2 YYNGEE. Between the trimmed V and J ends, which lost 4 bases and 4 bases, there was a span of 17 bases. The CDR3 DNA reads TGTGCCAGCAGCCCTCGGACAGCCCGGACCACTGAAGCTTTCTTT. Translated, it gives CASSPRTARTTEAFF.

The J gene is TRBJ2-1, the V gene TRBV19; 8 nucleotides line up with TRBD2. The CDR3 is made up of 16 amino acids. Germline loops: CDR1 LNHDA, CDR2 SQIVND (reference sequence). J was trimmed by 3 bases and V by 3 bases; bases with no gene match: 7. The CDR3 DNA reads TGTGCCAGTAGTATCCGAGGCGGGGGGCTCTACAATGAGCAGTTCTTC. It specifies CASSIRGGGLYNEQFF.

This clone came up once. This chain links TRBV3-1 (or the pseudogene TRBV3-2) with TRBJ1-1; 8 nucleotides line up with TRBD1. CDR3 length: 15 amino acids. Trimming at V came to 3 bases and at J to 3 bases, leaving 6 bases not matched to a gene. Germline V gene lookup returns CDR1 LGHDT and CDR2 YNNKEL (reference sequence). The CDR3 nucleotides read TGTGCCAGCAGCCAGAGACAGGGGTGGGACACTGAAGCTTTCTTT. Protein: CASSQRQGWDTEAFF.

The CDR3 DNA sequence: TGTGCCAGCAGCGTAGGGACTAGCGGGAGTGATCGGGAGACCCAGTACTTC. Its protein product is CASSVGTSGSDRETQYF. This chain links TRBV9 with TRBJ2-5; TRBD2 matches 13 bases. V lost 0 bases, J lost 5 bases, and 7 bases stayed unmatched. The CDR3 consists of 17 residues. Germline CDR1 is SGDLS and CDR2 is YYNGEE. Full variable domain (outside the CDR3, taken from reference TRBV9 and TRBJ2-5): DSGVTQTPKHLITATGQRVTLRCSPRSGDLSVYWYQQSLDQGLQFLIQYYNGEERAKGNILERFSAQQFPDLHSELNLSSLELGDSALYFCASSVGTSGSDRETQYFGPGTRLLVL.